The next 21 T cell receptor beta chains were all read from a single sample in a study of blood T cell repertoires in COVID-19 (dated by TCRdb to 2020 to 2022). The library was produced with the immunoSEQ multiplex PCR assay. In its TCRdb copy, this immuneACCESS table keeps in-frame sequences only and misses some clones. Where compared with another copy, unresolved V genes explain less than half of these, and the others have no known cause. This sample comprises about 210,000 clones, around 82% of them detected only once. Roughly 12% of the sample is in the top ten clones. The specimen sequenced was peripheral blood. These receptor sequences come from a human donor in a cohort sampled during active COVID-19.

V is TRBV19 and J is TRBJ2-1; 8 positions agree with TRBD2. The CDR3 extends over 14 amino acids. Per germline, CDR1 LNHDA and CDR2 SQIVND (reference sequence). Losses at the gene ends were 3 bases for V and 9 bases for J; bases not matched to a gene: 7. The CDR3: CASSIGGGRGEQFF. The CDR3 bases are TGTGCCAGTAGTATCGGCGGGGGGCGAGGTGAGCAGTTCTTC.

The CDR3 spells CASSQRDSREAFF. CDR3 in DNA: TGCGCCAGCAGCCAACGGGACAGCCGTGAAGCTTTCTTT. The chain has TRBV4-1 and TRBJ1-1; TRBD1 agrees at 7 bases. Looked up from germline, CDR1 is MGHRA and CDR2 is YSYEKL. This CDR3 spans 13 amino acids. Trimming at V came to 2 bases and at J to 7 bases, leaving 4 bases not matched to a gene.

The chain is built from TRBV9 and TRBJ2-7; D might be TRBD2 (6 bases). From germline, CDR1 is SGDLS and CDR2 YYNGEE. This CDR3 is built from 16 residues. Trimming pared 0 bases from V and 2 bases from J, leaving 15 bases between. The CDR3 DNA is TGTGCCAGCAGCGTAGAAGATTTTAGCGGACCCTACGAGCAGTACTTC. Translation gives CASSVEDFSGPYEQYF. Looking up the rest from reference TRBV9 and TRBJ2-7 gives the full variable domain: DSGVTQTPKHLITATGQRVTLRCSPRSGDLSVYWYQQSLDQGLQFLIQYYNGEERAKGNILERFSAQQFPDLHSELNLSSLELGDSALYFCASSVEDFSGPYEQYFGPGTRLTVT.

This clone was detected only once. In DNA form, the CDR3 reads TGTGCCAGACTTAACACAGACCTTTTGGGTGAAAAACTGTTTTTT. Translated, it gives CARLNTDLLGEKLFF. The chain carries TRBV13 and TRBJ1-4; D gene ambiguous. V lost 9 bases, J lost 7 bases, and 21 bases lay in between. The germline V gene encodes CDR1 PRHDT and CDR2 FYEKMQ (reference sequence). The length of the CDR3 is 15 residues.

This sequence joins TRBV3-1 (or the pseudogene TRBV3-2) and TRBJ1-1, with TRBD1 as a possible D gene (5 bases). Trimming left V 1 base short and J 7 bases short, with 10 bases between. Germline V gene data show CDR1 as LGHDT and CDR2 as YNNKEL (reference sequence). The CDR3 spans 13 residues. CDR3 protein: CASSQGGALEAFF. For the CDR3, the DNA is TGTGCCAGCAGCCAAGGTGGGGCCCTTGAAGCTTTCTTT.

V and J are TRBV6-2 or TRBV6-3 and TRBJ2-2; TRBD2 matches 7 bases. With 0 bases clipped from V and 9 bases from J, the junction kept 13 bases outside the gene matches. The V gene's germline CDR1 is MNHEY and CDR2 SVGEGT. The CDR3 spans 17 residues. The CDR3 DNA sequence: TGTGCCAGCAGTTACTCGAGAGCGGGACTGTCTGACCGGGAGCTGTTTTTT. Its translation is CASSYSRAGLSDRELFF.

The CDR3 region has the DNA TGTGCCTGGAGTGTGGGGCCACCCTACGAGCAGTACTTC. Its translation: CAWSVGPPYEQYF. The chain links TRBV30 to TRBJ2-7, with D possibly matching TRBD1 (5 bases). Per germline, CDR1 GTSNPN and CDR2 SVGIG (reference sequence). This CDR3 spans 13 amino acids. V dropped 0 bases and J dropped 2 bases, with 8 bases sitting between them. The complete variable domain, with remaining parts taken from reference TRBV30 and TRBJ2-7, reads SQTIHQWPATLVQPVGSPLSLECTVEGTSNPNLYWYRQAAGRGLQLLFYSVGIGQISSEVPQNLSASRPQDRQFILSSKKLLLSDSGFYLCAWSVGPPYEQYFGPGTRLTVT.

This chain connects TRBV5-1 to TRBJ2-3; 12 bases agree with TRBD2. CDR1 and CDR2 from the germline V gene are SGHRS and YFSETQ. V lost 3 bases and J lost 7; bases outside the gene matches: 9. This CDR3 is 16 amino acids long. In DNA form, the CDR3 reads TGCGCCAGCAGCTCCACTAGCGGGGGGAGATGGAATACGCAGTATTTT. Its translation: CASSSTSGGRWNTQYF.

This chain joins TRBV29-1 and TRBJ2-3, with 7 bases lining up with TRBD2. The ends lost 5 bases at V and 8 bases at J; junction bases unmatched: 16. Germline CDR1 is SQVTM and CDR2 is ANQGSEA. CDR3 length: 15 amino acids. The CDR3 loop is CSVPPPSGHGRTQYF. CDR3 coding DNA: TGCAGCGTTCCTCCCCCTAGCGGCCACGGGCGTACGCAGTATTTT.

This clone showed up just once. The chain employs TRBV18 and TRBJ2-1; 11 bases map to TRBD2. Trimming removed 6 bases from V and 3 bases from J; junction bases left unmatched: 4. The germline gives CDR1 KGHSH, CDR2 LQKENI. CDR3 length equals 15 residues. CDR3 in DNA: TGTGCCAGCTCTCTAGCGGGAGGAAACTACAATGAGCAGTTCTTC. Residues: CASSLAGGNYNEQFF.

The chain links TRBV2 to TRBJ1-2, with TRBD1 matching 9 bases. The CDR3 contains 14 residues. The germline gives CDR1 SNHLY, CDR2 FYNNEI. V lost 5 bases to trimming and J lost 7 bases; unmatched junction nucleotides: 8. CDR3 nucleotide sequence: TGTGCCAGCAGTCGTGACCGGACAGGGGTTGGCTACACCTTC. Its translation: CASSRDRTGVGYTF.

This rearrangement joins TRBV28 to TRBJ2-5; D might be TRBD2 (6 bases). Germline-derived CDR1 and CDR2 are MDHEN and SYDVKM. The CDR3 has 15 amino acids. The germline V and J ends were trimmed by 3 bases and 1 base, with 12 bases remaining between them. The CDR3, as DNA: TGTGCCAGCAGTTTTGGCCGACTAGTCCAAGAGACCCAGTACTTC. As protein: CASSFGRLVQETQYF.

V gene TRBV28 combines with J gene TRBJ2-1; 8 bases fit TRBD1. With 9 bases clipped from V and 6 bases from J, the junction kept 7 bases outside the gene matches. The CDR3 runs to 13 residues. Germline assignment: CDR1 MDHEN and CDR2 SYDVKM. The CDR3 sequence is CASTTGQGNEQFF. For the CDR3, the DNA is TGTGCCAGTACGACCGGACAGGGCAATGAGCAGTTCTTC.

The chain is built from TRBV7-9 and TRBJ1-2, with D maybe TRBD1 (5 bases). CDR3 length: 13 amino acids. Per germline, CDR1 SEHNR and CDR2 FQNEAQ (reference sequence). Trimming took 5 bases from V and 8 from J, leaving 15 bases between them. In DNA form, the CDR3 reads TGTGCCAGCAGCCTCCAGGGCGGCGAGGGCTACACCTTC. It encodes CASSLQGGEGYTF. The full variable domain, its missing parts supplied by reference TRBV7-9 and TRBJ1-2, is DTGVSQNPRHKITKRGQNVTFRCDPISEHNRLYWYRQTLGQGPEFLTYFQNEAQLEKSRLLSDRFSAERPKGSFSTLEIQRTEQGDSAMYLCASSLQGGEGYTFGSGTRLTVV.

This clone was recorded many times. The chain recombines TRBV2 with TRBJ1-1, with a tentative D call TRBD1 (6 bases). Germline V gene data show CDR1 as SNHLY and CDR2 as FYNNEI. The CDR3 runs to 15 residues. The V end lost 5 bases, the J end lost 6 bases, and 19 bases lay between the germline ends. The CDR3 region is CASSPGAPLDSEAFF. In DNA, the CDR3 is TGTGCCAGCAGTCCAGGGGCGCCCCTGGACTCTGAAGCTTTCTTT.

The rearrangement joins TRBV7-2 to TRBJ2-1; the match to TRBD2 covers 7 bases. The germline CDR1 and CDR2 sequences are SGHTA and FQGNSA. This CDR3 region has 14 residues. V lost 2 bases to trimming and J lost 8 bases; unmatched junction nucleotides: 6. CDR3 region: CASSLRLAGHEQFF. The CDR3, as DNA: TGTGCCAGCAGCTTAAGACTAGCCGGGCATGAGCAGTTCTTC.

The genes are TRBV24-1 and TRBJ2-1; D is uncertain. Germline CDR1 reads KGHDR; CDR2 reads SFDVKD. The CDR3 consists of 14 residues. Trimming removed 0 bases at V and 8 bases at J, with 10 bases between. CDR3 nucleotides: TGTGCCACCAGTGATTTGCAAATCGAGGATGAGCAGTTCTTC. Its protein product is CATSDLQIEDEQFF.

This sequence joins TRBV9 and TRBJ2-6; 9 bases are a match to TRBD1. CDR3 size: 18 residues. The germline CDR1 and CDR2 sequences are SGDLS and YYNGEE. With V trimmed by 5 bases and J by 2 bases, 11 bases remained unmatched. Written as DNA, the CDR3 is TGTGCCAGCAGTGAGGCGGGACAGGGAGCGGCTGGGGCCAACGTCCTGACTTTC. It is translated as CASSEAGQGAAGANVLTF.

This clone was counted a few times. The chain couples TRBV7-8 to TRBJ2-2, with TRBD2 matching 8 bases. Looked up from germline, CDR1 is SGHVS and CDR2 is FQNEAQ. The CDR3 has 17 residues. J was trimmed by 1 base and V by 1 base; bases with no gene match: 5. The CDR3 DNA is TGTGCCAGCAGCTTAGGGACAGCGGGGGTGAACACCGGGGAGCTGTTTTTT. It is translated as CASSLGTAGVNTGELFF.

The genes are TRBV7-9 and TRBJ2-1; D is possibly TRBD2 (6 bases). This CDR3 comprises 15 residues. Trimming pared 5 bases from V and 6 bases from J, leaving 17 bases between. Germline CDR1 is SEHNR and CDR2 is FQNEAQ (reference sequence). The CDR3: CASSPPGRYGNEQFF. The CDR3 nucleotides read TGTGCCAGCAGCCCACCGGGGAGGTACGGCAATGAGCAGTTCTTC.

The J gene is TRBJ1-1, the V gene TRBV24-1; the D gene is possibly TRBD1 (6 bases). V was shortened by 5 bases and J by 9 bases, with 15 bases between the two germline ends. Germline-derived CDR1 and CDR2 are KGHDR and SFDVKD. The CDR3 loop spans 13 amino acids. CDR3 nucleotides: TGTGCCACCAGTGGTTCCTTCGGGACAAAAGCTTTCTTT. Protein sequence: CATSGSFGTKAFF.